The source of this TCR beta chain is a study of blood T cell repertoires in COVID-19. This clone was seen more than once but under ten times. TCRdb's table, derived via immunoSEQ multiplex PCR, lists solely in-frame clones and lacks some. This sample has about 150,000 clones, with over 75% found just once. Germline V CDR1 and CDR2: SGHDT, YYEEEE. The ends were cut back, 1 base at V and 0 bases at J, with 8 bases in the middle. This CDR3 is built from 15 residues. This rearrangement joins TRBV5-6 to TRBJ1-3, with D unresolved. Sequenced input: peripheral blood. This TCR came from a human donor in a cohort sampled during active COVID-19. The CDR3 DNA reads TGTGCCAGCAGCTTGTGGGCGAACTCTGGAAACACCATATATTTT. This translates into CASSLWANSGNTIYF. Drawing the rest from reference TRBV5-6 and TRBJ1-3, the complete variable domain is DAGVTQSPTHLIKTRGQQVTLRCSPKSGHDTVSWYQQALGQGPQFIFQYYEEEERQRGNFPDRFSGHQFPNYSSELNVNALLLGDSALYLCASSLWANSGNTIYFGEGSWLTVV.